This is a list of T cell receptor beta chains from one sample in a study of early T cells in non-severe SARS-CoV-2 infection. TCRdb re-derived calls from the 5' RACE reads in MiXCR, one entry per CDR3 protein. The repertoire holds tens of thousands of distinct CDR3 sequences, 5.4% seen once, with under 7% in the top ten. The specimen was whole blood, collected at baseline. These receptors were taken from an adult who was a healthcare worker with PCR-confirmed SARS-CoV-2 infection or an uninfected control (not recorded which). Each CDR3 is given with its conserved first and last residue. A D gene is named only where the DNA matches it firmly. A row's size may be missing; if present it is once, few, many or a size class.

>TRBJ2-7|many|TRBV28|TRBD1
CASKQGIYEQYF
>TRBJ2-1|many|TRBV29-1|.
CSVDNEQFF
>TRBJ1-5|many|TRBV28|.
CASSPDSSNQPQHF
>TRBJ2-3|many|TRBV12-3/TRBV12-4|.
CASSFPDTQYF
>TRBJ2-5|many|TRBV29-1|.
CSVEAWSGRVSSQETQYF
>TRBJ2-6|few|TRBV6-4|.
CASSAGRDSGANVLTF
>TRBJ2-1|many|TRBV11-3|TRBD1
CASSTRGGDYNEQFF
>TRBJ2-1|few|TRBV28|TRBD2
CASSRTSGSPHEQFF
>TRBJ2-1|few|TRBV7-6|TRBD2
CASSGTSAGYEQFF
>TRBJ2-7|many|TRBV7-8|.
CASSQWREAEQYF
>TRBJ2-5|.|TRBV14|.
CASSQDYRRQETQYF
>TRBJ1-2|many|TRBV7-9|.
CASSLGNIIAYGYTF
>TRBJ2-7|few|TRBV30|TRBD2
CASSGLAVHYEQYF
>TRBJ1-1|few|TRBV6-6|.
CASSYVTANTEAFF
>TRBJ2-7|few|TRBV14|TRBD1
CASSHDPRVGTGGYEQYF
>TRBJ1-2|.|TRBV5-1|.
CASTPDETPYGYTF
>TRBJ2-3|few|TRBV28|.
CASTAHGSMTDTQYF
>TRBJ2-1|many|TRBV21-1|.
CASSSQGGRENEQFF
>TRBJ2-7|many|TRBV20-1|.
CSASLGQPYEQYF
>TRBJ2-1|.|TRBV29-1|.
CSVGPGGRGNEQFF
>TRBJ2-5|many|TRBV20-1|TRBD1
CSAGQGDETQYF
>TRBJ1-5|many|TRBV20-1|.
CSAGDMSNQPQHF
>TRBJ1-5|many|TRBV12-3/TRBV12-4|.
CASRGLNSNQPQHF
>TRBJ2-5|many|TRBV10-3|TRBD1
CAISEDRGRETQYF
>TRBJ2-3|many|TRBV7-6|.
CASSFTRRDTQYF
>TRBJ1-2|few|TRBV30|.
CAWSVWERRASYGYTF
>TRBJ2-7|.|TRBV7-2|.
CASSLVGAGRGYEQYF
>TRBJ2-1|many|TRBV5-1|TRBD2
CASSLRPSGSSYNEQFF
>TRBJ2-6|many|TRBV7-9|.
CASSLPEGAFSGANVLTF
>TRBJ2-2|many|TRBV7-8|.
CASSPPTAYYSLEELFF
>TRBJ2-1|many|TRBV5-1|TRBD1
CASSYETGTFYNEQFF
>TRBJ2-5|many|TRBV3-1|TRBD2
CASSRLAAQETQYF
>TRBJ2-2|few|TRBV2|TRBD1
CASRGQLGTGELFF
>TRBJ2-5|.|TRBV20-1|.
CSAGSETQYF
>TRBJ2-3|many|TRBV7-3|.
CASSLQPSGTDTQYF
>TRBJ2-2|.|TRBV4-1|.
CASSVGQTNTGELFF
>TRBJ1-5|many|TRBV9|.
CASSVSGEDQPQHF
>TRBJ2-5|few|TRBV12-3/TRBV12-4|.
CASSPSEEETQYF
>TRBJ2-1|.|TRBV6-2/TRBV6-3|.
CASSPLAFSSYNEQFF
>TRBJ2-2|many|TRBV19|.
CASLSGELFF
>TRBJ2-1|many|TRBV18|.
CASSPQGMGENNEQFF
>TRBJ1-1|.|TRBV7-2|.
CASSPGHIEAFF
>TRBJ2-7|many|TRBV9|TRBD1
CASSVAGQFSYEQYF
>TRBJ2-4|many|TRBV9|TRBD2
CASSVGGTSGNIQYF
>TRBJ2-6|many|TRBV12-3/TRBV12-4|.
CASSFVWGNGANVLTF
>TRBJ2-5|few|TRBV7-9|.
CASSLGQMRAQETQYF
>TRBJ1-5|many|TRBV7-9|.
CASSLLEQPQHF
>TRBJ1-4|many|TRBV28|TRBD1
CASGGTAKGANEKLFF
>TRBJ1-1|many|TRBV11-2|.
CASSSGGGPTEAFF
>TRBJ2-3|.|TRBV2|TRBD2
CASSGWTSGSTDTQYF
>TRBJ2-7|many|TRBV20-1|.
CSARGSYEQYF
>TRBJ2-7|many|TRBV29-1|.
CSVEGDGTYEQYF
>TRBJ2-3|many|TRBV5-6|.
CASSLQARDGSSADTQYF
>TRBJ2-1|.|TRBV7-8|TRBD2
CASSLYPSGEFNEQFF
>TRBJ1-4|few|TRBV6-6|.
CASSYSREKLFF
>TRBJ2-3|many|TRBV20-1|.
CSARTGRGGDTQYF
>TRBJ2-2|.|TRBV20-1|TRBD1
CSVNLGGSTGELFF